A selection of T cell receptor beta chains follows, all from one sample in a study of identical twins. A single record per CDR3 protein comes from TCRdb applying MiXCR to the 5' RACE reads. This table has 400,000 to 650,000 distinct CDR3 sequences, 22% appearing once. These data also featured in a second study, about T cells expressing NK-cell markers.

The sequencing sample was made of CD4+ T cells sorted from blood. All receptors derive from a woman between 18 and 30 years old in good health. CDR3s include the opening cysteine and the closing phenylalanine or tryptophan. The D gene is left open where the match is weak.

v_call	j_call	d_call	cdr3_aa
TRBV11-2	TRBJ2-5	TRBD2	CASSPGGTSGTGTQYF
TRBV20-1	TRBJ2-1	NA	CSARLGGPDNEQFF
TRBV11-2	TRBJ2-1	NA	CASSLREGRDNEQFF
TRBV20-1	TRBJ2-2	NA	CSARGDFNTGELFF
TRBV7-8	TRBJ2-7	NA	CASSLKTRPSSYEQYF
TRBV5-1	TRBJ1-4	NA	CASSLEMIPTNEKLFF
TRBV10-3	TRBJ2-3	NA	CATGADPDTQYF
TRBV20-1	TRBJ2-2	NA	CCARDGQGKHTGELFF
TRBV29-1	TRBJ2-5	TRBD1	CSARTGVGETQYF
TRBV7-8	TRBJ1-6	NA	CASSLQGHDSPLHF
TRBV6-1	TRBJ1-1	TRBD1	CASIQRGRSEAFF
TRBV3-1	TRBJ2-5	NA	CASSQGPGSETQYF
TRBV13	TRBJ1-2	TRBD1	CARGGTGLEANYGYTF